This TCR beta chain came from a study of cytomegalovirus exposure and HLA in healthy donors. Study context: For the 300 to 450 genotyped donors, 80% to 90% fell within the Caucasian-associated ancestry cluster.

General study points: The study listed around 150 cytomegalovirus-associated TCR beta chains. A later analysis reportedly identified an Asian-associated ancestry cluster as carrying fewer N-insertions than the roughly 700-donor mean.

PCR used 60 Vbeta primers and 13 Jbeta primers. Clones were sequenced by immunoSEQ multiplex PCR, and TCRdb holds only the in-frame ones, with some missing. In total, the table holds around 40,000 clones. Trimming removed 1 base from V and 3 bases from J; junction bases left unmatched: 12. CDR3 length: 17 residues. The germline V gene encodes CDR1 SGHAT and CDR2 FQNNGV. Of note for this clone: Its antigen is still unknown.

The sequencing sample was made of PBMCs. The receptor was derived from a human donor in good health. The rearrangement joins TRBV11-2 to TRBJ2-7; the match to TRBD2 covers 7 bases. CDR3 protein: CASSLVQVGGTFYEQYF. CDR3 in DNA: TGTGCCAGCAGCTTAGTCCAGGTCGGGGGGACTTTCTACGAGCAGTACTTC.